The rows below give T cell receptor beta chains drawn from one sample of a study of blood T cell repertoires in COVID-19. Here immunoSEQ multiplex PCR was the method, and the copy in TCRdb shows in-frame clones only, minus some. The sample lists about 400,000 clones; roughly 88% were seen once. The specimen sequenced was peripheral blood. These receptors came from a woman aged 25 to 39 with active or convalescent COVID-19. Both conserved end residues are part of each CDR3. Each record gives: J gene, V gene, clone size, D gene, CDR3 DNA, CDR3 protein. D genes are given only for firm matches. A row's size may be missing; if present it is once, few, many or a size class.

>TRBJ2-1|TRBV3-1/TRBV3-2|-|TRBD2
TGTGCCAGCAGCCAAGATACACTAGCGGGGAACAATGAGCAGTTCTTC
CASSQDTLAGNNEQFF
>TRBJ1-4|TRBV18|few|-
TGTGCCAGCTCATTAACTCCCAACCAGGGAGGAAATGAAAAACTGTTTTTT
CASSLTPNQGGNEKLFF
>TRBJ2-5|TRBV2|-|TRBD2
TGTGCCAGCAGAGGCGGGACTAGCGGGGTTTTTGGGGGAGAGACCCAGTACTTC
CASRGGTSGVFGGETQYF
>TRBJ2-2|TRBV4-2|-|TRBD2
TGTGCCAGCAGCGCAGGGACTAGCGGGAGCACCGGGGAGCTGTTTTTT
CASSAGTSGSTGELFF
>TRBJ1-5|TRBV28|-|TRBD1
TGTGCCAGCAGTACGGGACAGCAGAACAATCAGCCCCAGCATTTT
CASSTGQQNNQPQHF
>TRBJ2-3|TRBV2|-|-
TGTGCCTGCGGGCTCTACGGGGATACGCAGTATTTT
CACGLYGDTQYF
>TRBJ2-7|TRBV6-5|-|TRBD1
TGTGCCAGCAGTTCCTACAGGGGTTTGGTGTACGAGCAGTACTTC
CASSSYRGLVYEQYF
>TRBJ1-1|TRBV12-3/TRBV12-4|-|-
TGTGCCAGCAGTTTCAGGGGCGAGACTGAAGCTTTCTTT
CASSFRGETEAFF
>TRBJ2-1|TRBV5-1|once|TRBD2
TGCGCCAGCAGCTTTGGACTAGCGGGAGGGCCCGTGAATGAGCAGTTCTTC
CASSFGLAGGPVNEQFF
>TRBJ1-3|TRBV19|-|-
TGTGCCAGTAGTATATCGGCAGGGGGAAACACCATATATTTT
CASSISAGGNTIYF
>TRBJ2-4|TRBV2|-|-
TGTGCCAGCAACACAAACAGCCCTATTCAGTACTTC
CASNTNSPIQYF
>TRBJ1-2|TRBV7-9|-|-
TGTGCCAGCAGTCCCACTCTAGGGGAAGGCTACACCTTC
CASSPTLGEGYTF
>TRBJ2-1|TRBV5-8|-|TRBD1
TGTGCCAGCAGCTTCACAGGGGATACGAGGGGTGAGCAGTTCTTC
CASSFTGDTRGEQFF
>TRBJ1-3|TRBV5-6|-|TRBD1
TGTGCCAGCAGCCCCCTTGGGGGACAGGGCTTTGGAAACACCATATATTTT
CASSPLGGQGFGNTIYF
>TRBJ2-1|TRBV11-1|-|TRBD2
TGTGCCAGCAGCTTTGGCGGGAGGGCCTACAATGAGCAGTTCTTC
CASSFGGRAYNEQFF
>TRBJ2-1|TRBV7-6|once|-
TGTGCCAGCAGCTTGAGTAGCCACCACCCCAACAATGAGCAGTTCTTC
CASSLSSHHPNNEQFF
>TRBJ2-7|TRBV29-1|-|TRBD1
TGCAGCGTTGGAGGGGAATGGGGACAGTCCTACGAGCAGTACTTC
CSVGGEWGQSYEQYF
>TRBJ2-7|TRBV2|-|TRBD1
TGTGCCAGCAGCATAGGACAGGGAGTGTACGAGCAGTACTTC
CASSIGQGVYEQYF
>TRBJ2-3|TRBV19|once|TRBD1
TGTGCCAGTAGTGTCGGGACAGGGGCCACAGATACGCAGTATTTT
CASSVGTGATDTQYF
>TRBJ1-2|TRBV18|-|-
TGTGCCAGCTCACCAGGGGAGAGCTATGGCTACACCTTC
CASSPGESYGYTF
>TRBJ1-1|TRBV19|-|-
TGTGCCAGTAGTACCCACAGGGAAACTTTCTTT
CASSTHRETFF
>TRBJ1-2|TRBV27|few|TRBD1
TGTGCCAGCAGTTTAGGATTGCGGGACAGATATGGCTACACCTTC
CASSLGLRDRYGYTF
>TRBJ2-7|TRBV6-5|-|-
TGTGCCAGCAGTCCACCGACAGTCCCCTACGAGCAGTACTTC
CASSPPTVPYEQYF